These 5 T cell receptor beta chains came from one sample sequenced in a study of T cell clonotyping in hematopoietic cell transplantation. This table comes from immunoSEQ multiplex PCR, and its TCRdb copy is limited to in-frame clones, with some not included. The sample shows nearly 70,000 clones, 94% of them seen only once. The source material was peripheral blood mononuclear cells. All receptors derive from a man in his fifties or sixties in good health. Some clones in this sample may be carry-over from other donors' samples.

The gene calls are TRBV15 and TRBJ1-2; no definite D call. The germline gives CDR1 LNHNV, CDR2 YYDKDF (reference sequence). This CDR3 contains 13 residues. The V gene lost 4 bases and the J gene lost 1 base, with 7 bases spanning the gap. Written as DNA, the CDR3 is TGTGCCACCAGCACAGAGAATAACTATGGCTACACCTTC. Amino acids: CATSTENNYGYTF.

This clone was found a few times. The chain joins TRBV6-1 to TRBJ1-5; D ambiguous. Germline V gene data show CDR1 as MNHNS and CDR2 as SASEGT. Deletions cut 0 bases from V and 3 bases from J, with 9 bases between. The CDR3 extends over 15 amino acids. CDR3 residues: CASSEAWTNNQPQHF. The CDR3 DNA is TGTGCCAGCAGTGAAGCGTGGACTAACAATCAGCCCCAGCATTTT.

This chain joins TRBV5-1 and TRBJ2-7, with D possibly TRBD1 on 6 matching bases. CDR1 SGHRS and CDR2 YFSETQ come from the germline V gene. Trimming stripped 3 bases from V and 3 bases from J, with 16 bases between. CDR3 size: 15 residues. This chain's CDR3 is CASSSDRKSIYEQYF. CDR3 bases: TGCGCCAGCAGCTCGGACAGAAAATCTATCTACGAGCAGTACTTC.

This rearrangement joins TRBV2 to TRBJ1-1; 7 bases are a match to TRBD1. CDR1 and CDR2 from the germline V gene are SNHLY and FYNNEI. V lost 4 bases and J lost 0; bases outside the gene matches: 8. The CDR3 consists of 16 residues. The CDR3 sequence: CASSVERGRMNTEAFF. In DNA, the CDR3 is TGTGCCAGCAGTGTTGAGAGGGGGCGGATGAACACTGAAGCTTTCTTT.

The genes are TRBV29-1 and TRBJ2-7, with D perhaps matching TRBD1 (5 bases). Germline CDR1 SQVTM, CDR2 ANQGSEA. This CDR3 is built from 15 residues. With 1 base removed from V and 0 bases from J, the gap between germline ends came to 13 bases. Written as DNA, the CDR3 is TGCAGCGTTGAAGTCCGGACAATAGGCTCCTACGAGCAGTACTTC. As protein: CSVEVRTIGSYEQYF.